A single TCR beta chain is shown here with its context. The antigen is undetermined. These data belong to a study of cytomegalovirus exposure and HLA in healthy donors. Study summary: Earlier, some 180 million T cells were analyzed, and some 120 million unique TCR beta sequences were found among them. From donors who were HLA-typed, an early data release held around 80 million unique TCRs. Regarding the study as a whole: Some segments of the V type, notably TRBV6-2 and TRBV6-3, were excluded as indistinguishable.

These donors, healthy bone marrow donors, were studied. V was clipped by 0 bases and J by 12 bases; unmatched bases: 13. The CDR3 runs 16 residues. The PCR used 60 Vbeta and 13 Jbeta primers. Clones were read by immunoSEQ multiplex PCR, and TCRdb kept only the in-frame ones, dropping some. The sample spans over 35,000 clones; the ten largest clones claim roughly 1.8%. The chain combines TRBV23-1 with TRBJ1-5, with TRBD1 matching over 8 bases. TRBV23-1 is an ORF; its function is uncertain. The source of this sequence is a woman aged 25 to 39 in good health and CMV-seronegative. Sequences were obtained from PBMCs. CDR3 coding DNA: TGCGCCAGCAGTCAATCGACAGGGGTATCCCCCCTGCACCAGCATTTT. Translated, it gives CASSQSTGVSPLHQHF.